This TCR beta chain was sequenced during a study of cytotoxic CD8 clonotypes in ibrutinib-treated CLL. Whole-study results and caveats: Different sampling times were used for sustained-remission and progressing patients.

Clones were read by immunoSEQ multiplex PCR, and TCRdb kept only the in-frame ones, dropping some. The data hold 55,000 to 60,000 clones, with 50% to 60% observed a single time. On this clone itself: Its antigen is currently unknown.

Trimming took 5 bases from V and 3 from J; bases not matched to a gene: 8. This CDR3 is 16 amino acids long. Per germline, CDR1 MNHNY and CDR2 SVGAGI (reference sequence). This chain connects TRBV6-6 to TRBJ1-5; 9 positions match TRBD1. The sample in question was PBMCs, obtained at disease progression, from a patient treated with ibrutinib. The receptor was isolated from a human donor with chronic lymphocytic leukemia. CDR3 sequence reads: CASSVYGTGTNQPQHF. CDR3 bases: TGTGCCAGCAGTGTCTACGGGACAGGGACCAATCAGCCCCAGCATTTT.